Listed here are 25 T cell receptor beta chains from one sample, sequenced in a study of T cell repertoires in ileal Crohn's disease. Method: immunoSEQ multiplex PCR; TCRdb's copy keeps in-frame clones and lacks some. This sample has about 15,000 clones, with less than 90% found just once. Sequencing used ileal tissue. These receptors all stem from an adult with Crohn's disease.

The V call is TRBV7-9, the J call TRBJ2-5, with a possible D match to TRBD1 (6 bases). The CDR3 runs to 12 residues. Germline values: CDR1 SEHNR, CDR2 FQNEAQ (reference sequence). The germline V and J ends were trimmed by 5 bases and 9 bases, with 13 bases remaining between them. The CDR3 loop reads CASSAEPGAQYF. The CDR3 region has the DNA TGTGCCAGCAGCGCTGAGCCAGGGGCCCAGTACTTC.

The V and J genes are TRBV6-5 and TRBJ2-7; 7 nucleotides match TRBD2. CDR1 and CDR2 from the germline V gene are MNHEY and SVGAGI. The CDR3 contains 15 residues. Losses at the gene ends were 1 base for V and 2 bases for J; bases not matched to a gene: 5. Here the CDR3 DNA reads TGTGCCAGCAGTTACTTCGGGGGGTGGGCCTACGAGCAGTACTTC. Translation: CASSYFGGWAYEQYF.

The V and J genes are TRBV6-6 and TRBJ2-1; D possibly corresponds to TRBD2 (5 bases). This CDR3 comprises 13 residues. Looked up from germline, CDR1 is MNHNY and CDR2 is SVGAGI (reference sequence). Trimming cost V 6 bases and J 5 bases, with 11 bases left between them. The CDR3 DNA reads TGTGCCAGCAGAGGACTTTCAAACAATGAGCAGTTCTTC. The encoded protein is CASRGLSNNEQFF.

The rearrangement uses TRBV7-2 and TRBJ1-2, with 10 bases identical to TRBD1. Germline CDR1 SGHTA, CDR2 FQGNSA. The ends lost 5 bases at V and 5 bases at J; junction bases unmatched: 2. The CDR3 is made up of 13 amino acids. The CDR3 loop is CASSLDRGYGYTF. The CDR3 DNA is TGTGCCAGCAGCCTGGACAGGGGGTATGGCTACACCTTC.

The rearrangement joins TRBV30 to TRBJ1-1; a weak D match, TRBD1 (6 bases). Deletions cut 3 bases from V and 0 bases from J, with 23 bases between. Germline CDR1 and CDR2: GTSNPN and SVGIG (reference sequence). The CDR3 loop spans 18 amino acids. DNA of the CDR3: TGTGCCTGGAGCCTCAAGGCGGGTTTAACAGGGATGAACACTGAAGCTTTCTTT. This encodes CAWSLKAGLTGMNTEAFF.

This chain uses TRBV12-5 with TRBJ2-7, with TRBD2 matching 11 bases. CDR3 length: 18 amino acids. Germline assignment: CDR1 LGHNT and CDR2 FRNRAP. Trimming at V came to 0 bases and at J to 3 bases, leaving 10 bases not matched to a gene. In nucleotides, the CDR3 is TGTGCTAGTGGTTTGGTGGTTTCGACTAGCGGGGAGAACTACGAGCAGTACTTC. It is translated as CASGLVVSTSGENYEQYF.

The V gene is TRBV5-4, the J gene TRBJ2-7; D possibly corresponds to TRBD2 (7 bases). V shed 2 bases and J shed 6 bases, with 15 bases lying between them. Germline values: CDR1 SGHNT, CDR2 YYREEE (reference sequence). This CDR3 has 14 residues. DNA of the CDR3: TGTGCCAGCAGCTTCGCGGGGGCTGCGAGCGAGCAGTACTTC. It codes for CASSFAGAASEQYF.

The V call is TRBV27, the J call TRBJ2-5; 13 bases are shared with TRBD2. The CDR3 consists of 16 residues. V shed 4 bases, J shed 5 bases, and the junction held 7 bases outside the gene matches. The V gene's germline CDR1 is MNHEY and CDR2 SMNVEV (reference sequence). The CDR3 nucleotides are TGTGCCAGCAGTTCCTTGACTAGCGGGGGGCGGGAGACCCAGTACTTC. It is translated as CASSSLTSGGRETQYF.

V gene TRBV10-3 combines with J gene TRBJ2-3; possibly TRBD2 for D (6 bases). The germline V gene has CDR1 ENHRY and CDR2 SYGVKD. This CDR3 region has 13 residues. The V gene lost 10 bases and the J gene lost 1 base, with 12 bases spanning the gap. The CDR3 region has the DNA TGTGCCACCGGAGGCGGGGGCACAGATACGCAGTATTTT. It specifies CATGGGGTDTQYF.

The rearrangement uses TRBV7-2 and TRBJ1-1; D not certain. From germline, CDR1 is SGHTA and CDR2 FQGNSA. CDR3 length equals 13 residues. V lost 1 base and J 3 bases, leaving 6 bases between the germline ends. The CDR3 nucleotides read TGTGCCAGCAGCTTAGAGAGAGACACTGAAGCTTTCTTT. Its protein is CASSLERDTEAFF.

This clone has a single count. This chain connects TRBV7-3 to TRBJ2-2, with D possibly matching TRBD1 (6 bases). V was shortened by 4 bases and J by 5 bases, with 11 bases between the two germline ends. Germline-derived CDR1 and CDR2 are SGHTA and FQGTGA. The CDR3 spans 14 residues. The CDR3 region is CASSYRVGTGELFF. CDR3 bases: TGTGCCAGCAGCTACAGGGTCGGGACCGGGGAGCTGTTTTTT.

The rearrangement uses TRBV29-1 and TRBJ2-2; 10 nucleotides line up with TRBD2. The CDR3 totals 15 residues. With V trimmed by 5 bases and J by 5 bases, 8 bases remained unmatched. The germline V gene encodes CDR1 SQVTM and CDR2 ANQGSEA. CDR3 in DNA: TGCAGCGTTTCTACTAGCGGGGTAGAAACCGGGGAGCTGTTTTTT. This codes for CSVSTSGVETGELFF.

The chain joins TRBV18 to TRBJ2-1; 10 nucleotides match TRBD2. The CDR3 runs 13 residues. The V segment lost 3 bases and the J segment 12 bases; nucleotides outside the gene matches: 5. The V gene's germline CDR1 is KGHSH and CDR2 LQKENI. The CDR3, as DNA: TGTGCCAGCTCACCTTCAGCTAGCGGGGGGCAGTTCTTC. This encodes CASSPSASGGQFF. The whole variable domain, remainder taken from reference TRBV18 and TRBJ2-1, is NAGVMQNPRHLVRRRGQEARLRCSPMKGHSHVYWYRQLPEEGLKFMVYLQKENIIDESGMPKERFSAEFPKEGPSILRIQQVVRGDSAAYFCASSPSASGGQFFGPGTRLTVL.

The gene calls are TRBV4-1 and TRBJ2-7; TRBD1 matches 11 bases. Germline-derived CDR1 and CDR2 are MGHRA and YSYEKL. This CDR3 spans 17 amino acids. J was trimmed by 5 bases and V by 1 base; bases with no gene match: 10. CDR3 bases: TGCGCCAGCAGCCAAGTACCCGGGACAGGGGGGAGAAACGAGCAGTACTTC. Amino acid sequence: CASSQVPGTGGRNEQYF.

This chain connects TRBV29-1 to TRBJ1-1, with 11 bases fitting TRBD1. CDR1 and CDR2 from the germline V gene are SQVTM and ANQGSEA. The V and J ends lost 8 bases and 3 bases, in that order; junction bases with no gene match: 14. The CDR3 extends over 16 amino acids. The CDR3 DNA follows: TGCAGCCCCAAAAAAACCCCGGGACAGGGGGACACTGAAGCTTTCTTT. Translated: CSPKKTPGQGDTEAFF. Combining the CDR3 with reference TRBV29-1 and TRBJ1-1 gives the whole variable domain SAVISQKPSRDICQRGTSLTIQCQVDSQVTMMFWYRQQPGQSLTLIATANQGSEATYESGFVIDKFPISRPNLTFSTLTVSNMSPEDSSIYLCSPKKTPGQGDTEAFFGQGTRLTVV.

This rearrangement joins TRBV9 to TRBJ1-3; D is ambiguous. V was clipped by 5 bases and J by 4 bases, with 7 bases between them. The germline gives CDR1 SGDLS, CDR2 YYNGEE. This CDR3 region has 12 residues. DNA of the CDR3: TGTGCCAGCAGATCAACAGGAAACACCATATATTTT. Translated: CASRSTGNTIYF.

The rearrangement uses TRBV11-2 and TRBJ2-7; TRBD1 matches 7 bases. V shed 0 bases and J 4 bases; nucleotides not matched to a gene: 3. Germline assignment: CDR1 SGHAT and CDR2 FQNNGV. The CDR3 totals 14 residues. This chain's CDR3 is CASSLEGGLYEQYF. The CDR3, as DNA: TGTGCCAGCAGCTTAGAAGGGGGCCTATACGAGCAGTACTTC.

This chain's CDR3 is CASRTQGISNQPQHF. The DNA of the CDR3 is TGTGCCAGTAGAACACAGGGGATAAGCAATCAGCCCCAGCATTTT. This chain connects TRBV19 to TRBJ1-5; the match to TRBD1 covers 7 bases. Per germline, CDR1 LNHDA and CDR2 SQIVND (reference sequence). V gave up 6 bases and J gave up 1 base; unmatched junction bases: 6. The CDR3 has 15 residues.

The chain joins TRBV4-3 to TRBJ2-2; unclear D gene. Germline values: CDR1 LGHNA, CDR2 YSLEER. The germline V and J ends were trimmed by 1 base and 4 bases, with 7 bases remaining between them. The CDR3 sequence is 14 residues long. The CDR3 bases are TGCGCCAGCAGCCAAGGGAGATTCACCGGGGAGCTGTTTTTT. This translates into CASSQGRFTGELFF.

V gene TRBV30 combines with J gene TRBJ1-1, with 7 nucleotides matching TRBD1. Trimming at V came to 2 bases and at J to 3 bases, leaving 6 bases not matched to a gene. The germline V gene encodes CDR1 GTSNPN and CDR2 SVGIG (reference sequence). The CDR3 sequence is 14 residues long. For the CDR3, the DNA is TGTGCCTGGAGTTCCAGGGGGTCCGACACTGAAGCTTTCTTT. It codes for CAWSSRGSDTEAFF.

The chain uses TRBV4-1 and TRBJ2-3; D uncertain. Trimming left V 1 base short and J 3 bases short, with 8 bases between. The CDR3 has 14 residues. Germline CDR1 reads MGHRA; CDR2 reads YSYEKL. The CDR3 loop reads CASSQVPRTDTQYF. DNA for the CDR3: TGCGCCAGCAGCCAAGTACCTAGGACAGATACGCAGTATTTT.

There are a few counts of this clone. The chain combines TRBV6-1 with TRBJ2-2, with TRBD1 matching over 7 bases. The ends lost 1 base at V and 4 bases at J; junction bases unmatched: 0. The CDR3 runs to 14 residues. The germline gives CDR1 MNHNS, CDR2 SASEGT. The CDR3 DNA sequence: TGTGCCAGCAGTGAAGGACAGGGCACCGGGGAGCTGTTTTTT. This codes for CASSEGQGTGELFF.

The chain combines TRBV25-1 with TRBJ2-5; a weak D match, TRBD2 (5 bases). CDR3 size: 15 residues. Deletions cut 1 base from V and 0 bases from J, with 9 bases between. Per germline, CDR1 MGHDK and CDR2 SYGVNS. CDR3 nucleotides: TGTGCCAGCAGTGAATTCCGAGGGTACCAAGAGACCCAGTACTTC. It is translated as CASSEFRGYQETQYF.

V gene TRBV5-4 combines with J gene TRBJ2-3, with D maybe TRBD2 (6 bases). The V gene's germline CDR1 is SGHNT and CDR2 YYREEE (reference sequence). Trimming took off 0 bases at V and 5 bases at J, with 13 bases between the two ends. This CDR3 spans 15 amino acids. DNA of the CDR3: TGTGCCAGCAGCTTGGACGGGGAGGCTGGAGATACGCAGTATTTT. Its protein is CASSLDGEAGDTQYF.

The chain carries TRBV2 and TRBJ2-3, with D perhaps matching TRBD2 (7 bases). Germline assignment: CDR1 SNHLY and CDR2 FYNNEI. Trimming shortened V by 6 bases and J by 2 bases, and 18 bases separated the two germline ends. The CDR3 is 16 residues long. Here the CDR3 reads CASSRLRGGNTDTQYF. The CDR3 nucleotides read TGTGCCAGCAGCCGCCTTAGGGGGGGTAACACAGATACGCAGTATTTT.